This is a list of T cell receptor beta chains from one sample in a study of vaccination and CD4 T cells after COVID-19. TCRdb fed the PCR reads into MiXCR, producing one record per CDR3 protein. The sample includes 15,000 to 20,000 distinct CDR3 sequences, about a third seen only once; the top ten take less than 30%. Their specific antigens are unknown. This specimen was CD4+ T cells from blood, cultured in vitro, taken before SARS-CoV-2 vaccination. The receptors derive from a human donor who received a COVID-19 vaccine. Each CDR3 is given with its conserved first and last residue. D genes are given only for firm matches. The size field is filled for only some rows; it gives once, few, many or a size class.

V,size,J,D,CDR3,DNA
TRBV29-1,.,TRBJ1-5,.,CSAGDPSGQPQHF,TGCAGCGCTGGTGACCCGTCGGGACAGCCCCAGCATTTT
TRBV2,few,TRBJ1-2,.,CASNRDLHGGYGYTF,TGTGCCAGTAACAGGGACCTTCATGGGGGCTATGGCTACACCTTC
TRBV20-1,.,TRBJ1-5,.,CSASIGGRYQPQHF,TGCAGTGCTAGTATTGGAGGCAGATATCAGCCCCAGCATTTT
TRBV19,.,TRBJ1-3,TRBD1,CATSIRQGRNTIYF,TGTGCCACCTCGATCCGACAGGGTCGAAACACCATATATTTT
TRBV20-1,.,TRBJ2-5,TRBD2,CSARAAGLAGFSQETQYF,TGCAGTGCTAGAGCTGCGGGACTAGCGGGTTTTTCCCAAGAGACCCAGTACTTC
TRBV30,few,TRBJ1-3,.,CAWSVRQLGNTIYF,TGTGCCTGGAGTGTAAGGCAGTTAGGAAACACCATATATTTT
TRBV25-1,.,TRBJ2-5,.,CASSEWAVETQYF,TGTGCCAGCAGTGAATGGGCGGTGGAGACCCAGTACTTC
TRBV7-9,.,TRBJ2-2,TRBD2,CASSLFLAANTGELFF,TGTGCCAGCAGCCTCTTTCTAGCGGCTAACACCGGGGAGCTGTTTTTT
TRBV2,.,TRBJ1-3,.,CASSVREERNTIYF,TGTGCCAGCAGTGTAAGGGAGGAGAGAAACACCATATATTTT
TRBV4-1,.,TRBJ1-5,.,CASSQDGQIYQPQHF,TGCGCCAGCAGCCAAGACGGGCAGATCTATCAGCCCCAGCATTTT
TRBV11-3,.,TRBJ2-7,.,CASSPDGNYEQYF,TGTGCCAGCAGCCCTGACGGGAACTACGAGCAGTACTTC
TRBV5-4,.,TRBJ1-1,.,CASSFVLIKGSQNTEAFF,TGTGCCAGCAGCTTTGTATTGATCAAGGGATCTCAGAACACTGAAGCTTTCTTT
TRBV7-9,.,TRBJ2-3,.,CTSSPRGPDTQYF,TGTACCAGCAGCCCCAGGGGCCCAGATACGCAGTATTTT
TRBV10-1,few,TRBJ2-5,.,CASSRALQETQYF,TGCGCCAGCAGCAGGGCCCTACAAGAGACCCAGTACTTC
TRBV18,.,TRBJ2-5,TRBD2,CASSPGLDMETQYF,TGTGCCAGCTCCCCGGGACTAGACATGGAGACCCAGTACTTC
TRBV19,few,TRBJ2-2,TRBD2,CASSISSGGPNTGELFF,TGTGCCAGTAGTATATCTAGCGGGGGGCCAAACACCGGGGAGCTGTTTTTT
TRBV20-1,.,TRBJ1-3,TRBD1,CSARDQGAVGNTIYF,TGCAGTGCTAGAGATCAGGGGGCTGTTGGAAACACCATATATTTT
TRBV20-1,.,TRBJ2-5,TRBD2,CSASPTSGLAQETQYF,TGCAGTGCTAGTCCTACCTCGGGACTAGCGCAAGAGACCCAGTACTTC
TRBV7-2,.,TRBJ2-5,.,CASSVGGPETQYF,TGTGCCAGCAGCGTGGGGGGGCCAGAGACCCAGTACTTC
TRBV6-1,.,TRBJ1-4,.,CASSVDIRGLGFF,TGTGCCAGCAGTGTGGATATTAGAGGGCTAGGTTTTTTT
TRBV5-4,.,TRBJ2-1,TRBD2,CASSLAGAYNEQFF,TGTGCCAGCAGCTTAGCGGGGGCCTACAATGAGCAGTTCTTC
TRBV6-1,few,TRBJ1-1,.,CASSQRLQGSNTEAFF,TGTGCCAGCAGCCAGCGACTCCAGGGTTCCAACACTGAAGCTTTCTTT
TRBV30,few,TRBJ1-2,TRBD1,CAWSTWDRGFGYTF,TGTGCCTGGAGTACCTGGGACAGGGGTTTTGGCTACACCTTC
TRBV7-6,few,TRBJ2-2,TRBD2,CASSLLGGEIGELFF,TGTGCCAGCAGCTTACTCGGGGGGGAGATCGGGGAGCTGTTTTTT
TRBV27,.,TRBJ2-7,TRBD1,CASRRTGSAYEQYF,TGTGCCAGCAGAAGGACAGGGTCAGCCTACGAGCAGTACTTC
TRBV12-3/TRBV12-4,.,TRBJ1-6,.,CASSSAGGSHYSPLHF,TGTGCCAGCAGCTCCGCAGGCGGCAGCCACTATTCACCCCTCCACTTT
TRBV20-1,.,TRBJ1-1,TRBD1,CSAREPWDRATEAFF,TGCAGTGCTAGAGAACCCTGGGACAGGGCTACTGAAGCTTTCTTT
TRBV6-1,.,TRBJ1-2,.,CASSDGPPSGYGYTF,TGTGCCAGCAGTGACGGCCCGCCGAGCGGCTATGGCTACACCTTC
TRBV20-1,few,TRBJ1-5,.,CSASVGNLNQPQHF,TGCAGTGCCAGTGTAGGGAACCTCAATCAGCCCCAGCATTTT
TRBV30,.,TRBJ2-3,.,CAWSEGLRTDTQYF,TGTGCCTGGAGTGAGGGATTACGCACAGATACGCAGTATTTT
TRBV3-1,.,TRBJ2-5,.,CASSQANEETQYF,TGTGCCAGCAGCCAAGCTAATGAAGAGACCCAGTACTTC
TRBV10-3,few,TRBJ2-7,.,CATRTLEAEQYF,TGTGCCACTAGGACTCTAGAGGCCGAGCAGTACTTC
TRBV27,.,TRBJ2-7,TRBD1,CASSEQGPYEQYF,TGTGCCAGCAGTGAACAGGGGCCCTACGAGCAGTACTTC
TRBV7-8,.,TRBJ2-5,TRBD2,CASSLVASGVTQETQYF,TGTGCCAGCAGCTTAGTGGCTAGCGGGGTTACCCAAGAGACCCAGTACTTC
TRBV30,few,TRBJ1-1,.,CAWGILGTEAFF,TGTGCCTGGGGAATTCTGGGCACTGAAGCTTTCTTT
TRBV6-1,.,TRBJ1-2,TRBD1,CASSNRRGTATNYGYTF,TGTGCCAGCAGTAACCGACGCGGGACAGCAACTAACTATGGCTACACCTTC
TRBV30,.,TRBJ1-5,TRBD1,CAWSADRGNQPQHF,TGTGCCTGGAGTGCTGACAGGGGGAATCAGCCCCAGCATTTT
TRBV6-4,.,TRBJ2-2,TRBD1,CASSAFRTGNTGELFF,TGTGCCAGCAGCGCATTCAGGACAGGGAACACCGGGGAGCTGTTTTTT
TRBV15,few,TRBJ2-7,TRBD2,CATSGAQTSGYF,TGTGCCACCAGCGGAGCGCAGACTAGCGGGTACTTC
TRBV5-1,.,TRBJ2-7,TRBD2,CASSLQRGRSYEQYF,TGCGCCAGCAGCTTACAGCGGGGGCGTTCCTACGAGCAGTACTTC
TRBV20-1,once,TRBJ2-3,.,CSARGAGGQMRGTQYF,TGCAGTGCTAGGGGGGCGGGGGGACAGATGAGAGGTACGCAGTATTTT
TRBV15,medium-sized,TRBJ1-2,.,CATSRVRENYGYTF,TGTGCCACCAGCAGAGTTAGGGAGAACTATGGCTACACCTTC
TRBV10-3,.,TRBJ2-7,TRBD1,CAIRGTGASYEQYF,TGTGCCATCAGGGGGACAGGCGCCTCCTACGAGCAGTACTTC
TRBV19,.,TRBJ2-3,TRBD1,CASSDRGQTDTQYF,TGTGCCAGTAGTGACAGGGGGCAGACAGATACGCAGTATTTT
TRBV28,few,TRBJ1-1,.,CASTPRWVGNTEAFF,TGTGCCAGCACTCCGCGGTGGGTGGGGAACACTGAAGCTTTCTTT
TRBV7-2,once,TRBJ1-1,TRBD1,CASSLATGANTEAFF,TGTGCCAGCAGCTTAGCGACAGGGGCGAACACTGAAGCTTTCTTT
TRBV7-2,few,TRBJ2-3,TRBD1,CASSSGTGYTSTDTQYF,TGTGCCAGCAGCTCCGGGACAGGTTATACTAGCACAGATACGCAGTATTTT
TRBV7-2,few,TRBJ1-4,TRBD1,CASSSGQAATNEKLFF,TGTGCCAGCAGCTCGGGACAGGCGGCAACTAATGAAAAACTGTTTTTT
TRBV5-1,few,TRBJ1-2,.,CASSFGDNYGYTF,TGCGCCAGCAGCTTTGGGGACAACTATGGCTACACCTTC
TRBV7-9,medium-sized,TRBJ1-2,.,CASSPRVNYGYTF,TGTGCCAGCAGCCCCAGGGTTAACTATGGCTACACCTTC
TRBV6-5,few,TRBJ1-2,.,CASSYTDRFYYGYTF,TGTGCCAGCAGTTACACGGACAGATTCTACTATGGCTACACCTTC
TRBV4-1,.,TRBJ2-7,.,CASSQSGPRYEQYF,TGCGCCAGCAGCCAATCGGGCCCCCGGTACGAGCAGTACTTC
TRBV4-1,.,TRBJ1-4,.,CASSQVPDGEKLFF,TGCGCCAGCAGCCAAGTTCCGGATGGTGAAAAACTGTTTTTT
TRBV7-2,few,TRBJ2-7,TRBD2,CASSRTSGGALPYEQYF,TGTGCCAGCAGCCGGACTAGCGGGGGGGCACTCCCTTACGAGCAGTACTTC
TRBV6-1,.,TRBJ1-2,.,CAAGGPYGYTF,TGTGCAGCGGGGGGGCCCTATGGCTACACCTTC